Below, 14 T cell receptor beta chains from the same sample are listed, as sequenced in a study of cytomegalovirus exposure and HLA in healthy donors (dated by TCRdb to 2017 to 2019). Libraries were constructed by the immunoSEQ multiplex PCR assay. For the multiplex PCR, a mixture combining 60 forward primers for TCR Vbeta segments and 13 reverse primers for TCR Jbeta segments was used. TCRdb obtained this table from immuneACCESS and retained in-frame rearrangements with V and J assigned. These tables miss some clones; where compared with another copy, unresolved V genes account for less than half of the shortfall, and the remainder is unexplained. For this sample the table gives just over 200,000 clones, of which around 85% were detected only once. The ten largest make up about 1.7% of the sample. The sequencing input was PBMCs. Receptors originate from a man aged 50-59 years in good health and CMV-seronegative.

This chain connects TRBV10-3 to TRBJ2-3; D ambiguous. CDR3 size: 14 residues. Germline-derived CDR1 and CDR2 are ENHRY and SYGVKD. Trimming removed 6 bases from V and 2 bases from J, with 12 bases in between. The CDR3 is CAIRRTQATDTQYF. The CDR3 nucleotides are TGTGCCATCAGGCGCACCCAGGCCACAGATACGCAGTATTTT.

This chain links TRBV2 with TRBJ2-7; 9 bases agree with TRBD2. Per the germline V gene, CDR1 is SNHLY and CDR2 is FYNNEI. CDR3 size: 16 residues. The V gene end was trimmed by 2 bases and the J gene end by 3 bases; junction bases not matched to a gene: 8. The CDR3 sequence is CASSERRTSDSYEQYF. The CDR3 nucleotides are TGTGCCAGCAGTGAAAGGAGGACTAGCGATAGCTACGAGCAGTACTTC.

Concerning this clone: The same CDR3 can be traced to other DNA sequences in this sample. The chain couples TRBV6-1 to TRBJ1-2; 10 positions match TRBD1. Germline V CDR1 and CDR2: MNHNS, SASEGT. The trim removed 4 bases at V and 5 bases at J, leaving 4 bases unmatched. The length of the CDR3 is 14 residues. The CDR3 reads CASSGRTGGYGYTF. CDR3 DNA sequence: TGTGCCAGCAGTGGGCGGACAGGGGGGTATGGCTACACCTTC.

A remark on this clone: The sample carries other DNA sequences with the same CDR3. The chain links TRBV10-1 to TRBJ1-1, with 11 bases lining up with TRBD1. V was pared by 0 bases and J by 5 bases, with 2 bases of the junction left unmatched. The germline V gene has CDR1 WNHNN and CDR2 SYGVQD (reference sequence). The CDR3 sequence is 15 residues long. The CDR3 is CASSESGQGGTEAFF. CDR3 bases: TGCGCCAGCAGTGAGTCGGGACAGGGGGGGACTGAAGCTTTCTTT.

The DNA of the CDR3 is TGTGCCAGCTCACCAGCGATCCAGGACAGTGAAAAACTGTTTTTT. Its protein is CASSPAIQDSEKLFF. V gene TRBV18 combines with J gene TRBJ1-4, with a weak D call TRBD1 (6 bases). V lost 2 bases to trimming and J lost 7 bases, with 14 bases between them. Germline CDR1 reads KGHSH; CDR2 reads LQKENI. This CDR3 contains 15 residues.

The chain joins TRBV21-1 to TRBJ2-7; TRBD2 was called by the table and not checked on the DNA. TRBV21-1 is a pseudogene segment. The CDR3 is 12 residues long. The CDR3 region has the DNA TGTGCCAGCAGCCCGGGGGAGGACGAGCAGTACTTC. Protein sequence: CASSPGEDEQYF.

The chain recombines TRBV2 with TRBJ2-5, with D possibly TRBD1 on 6 matching bases. The DNA matches TRBJ2-7 better at its end, which makes the J call doubtful. The germline V gene has CDR1 SNHLY and CDR2 FYNNEI. The CDR3 runs 14 residues. DNA of the CDR3: TGTGCCAGCAGTGAGACACAGGGACGCTACGAGCAGTACTTC. It specifies CASSETQGRYEQYF.

The V and J genes are TRBV6-6 and TRBJ2-3; 12 bases are a match to TRBD1. This CDR3 is 15 amino acids long. CDR1 and CDR2 (germline): MNHNY, SVGAGI (reference sequence). V lost 5 bases and J lost 7; bases outside the gene matches: 7. CDR3 sequence reads: CASSPPGQGANTQYF. The CDR3 region has the DNA TGTGCCAGCAGTCCTCCGGGACAGGGGGCAAATACGCAGTATTTT.

This chain links TRBV19 with TRBJ1-1; tentative D call: TRBD1 (5 bases). CDR1 is LNHDA, CDR2 SQIVND, per germline (reference sequence). The V and J ends lost 5 bases and 4 bases respectively, with 8 bases between them. This CDR3 contains 12 residues. CDR3 DNA sequence: TGTGCCAGTAGTGACAGTTTCACTGAAGCTTTCTTT. Translating it yields CASSDSFTEAFF. Supplemented by reference TRBV19 and TRBJ1-1, the full variable domain reads DGGITQSPKYLFRKEGQNVTLSCEQNLNHDAMYWYRQDPGQGLRLIYYSQIVNDFQKGDIAEGYSVSREKKESFPLTVTSAQKNPTAFYLCASSDSFTEAFFGQGTRLTVV.

The gene calls are TRBV12-5 and TRBJ1-1; 9 nucleotides line up with TRBD1. CDR1 LGHNT and CDR2 FRNRAP come from the germline V gene. Trimming removed 6 bases from V and 5 bases from J; junction bases left unmatched: 7. The CDR3 loop spans 14 amino acids. CDR3 protein: CASGPETGGTEAFF. CDR3 nucleotides: TGTGCTAGTGGCCCCGAGACAGGGGGTACTGAAGCTTTCTTT.

The chain recombines TRBV28 with TRBJ2-5, with TRBD2 matching 9 bases. The assigned J gene may be wrong: the sequence end matches TRBJ2-7 better. The CDR3 runs to 15 residues. Germline CDR1 is MDHEN and CDR2 is SYDVKM. CDR3 in amino acids: CASSLSGRGAYEQYF. DNA for the CDR3: TGTGCCAGCAGCCTTAGCGGGAGAGGGGCCTACGAGCAGTACTTC.

This chain connects TRBV19 to TRBJ2-7; D is perhaps TRBD1 (5 bases). Between the trimmed V and J ends, which lost 4 bases and 6 bases, there was a span of 10 bases. The CDR3 runs 12 residues. Germline values: CDR1 LNHDA, CDR2 SQIVND (reference sequence). The DNA of the CDR3 is TGTGCCAGTAGTACAGGGTTGGGCGAGCAGTACTTC. Its protein product is CASSTGLGEQYF.

This clone came up a few times. The genes are TRBV6-5 and TRBJ1-2; a possible D gene is TRBD1 (5 bases). CDR1 and CDR2 from the germline V gene are MNHEY and SVGAGI. This CDR3 is built from 15 residues. V shed 6 bases and J shed 8 bases, with 22 bases lying between them. CDR3 protein: CASRTLLGANSGYTF. The CDR3 DNA follows: TGTGCCAGCAGAACTCTCTTAGGGGCTAATAGCGGCTACACCTTC.

V usage is TRBV5-4 and J usage is TRBJ2-3, with TRBD2 identical over 9 bases. This CDR3 has 14 residues. J was trimmed by 1 base and V by 4 bases; bases with no gene match: 1. Germline V gene sequence: CDR1 SGHNT, CDR2 YYREEE (reference sequence). CDR3 nucleotides: TGTGCCAGCAGCGGACTAGCGCGCACAGATACGCAGTATTTT. It encodes CASSGLARTDTQYF.